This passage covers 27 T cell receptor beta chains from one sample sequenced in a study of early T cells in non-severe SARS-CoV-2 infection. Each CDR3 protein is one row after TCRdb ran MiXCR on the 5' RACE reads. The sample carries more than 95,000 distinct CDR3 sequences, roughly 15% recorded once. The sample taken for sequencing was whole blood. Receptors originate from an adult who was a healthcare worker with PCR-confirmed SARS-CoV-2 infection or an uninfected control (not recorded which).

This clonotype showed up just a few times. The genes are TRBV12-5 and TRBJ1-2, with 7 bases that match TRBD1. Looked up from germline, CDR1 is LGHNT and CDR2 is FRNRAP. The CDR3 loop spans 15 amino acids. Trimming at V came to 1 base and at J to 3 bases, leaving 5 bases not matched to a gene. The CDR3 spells CASGLAGQEDYGYTF. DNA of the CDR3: TGTGCTAGTGGTTTGGCAGGACAGGAGGACTATGGCTACACCTTC. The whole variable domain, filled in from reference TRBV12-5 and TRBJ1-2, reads DARVTQTPRHKVTEMGQEVTMRCQPILGHNTVFWYRQTMMQGLELLAYFRNRAPLDDSGMPKDRFSAEMPDATLATLKIQPSEPRDSAVYFCASGLAGQEDYGYTFGSGTRLTVV.

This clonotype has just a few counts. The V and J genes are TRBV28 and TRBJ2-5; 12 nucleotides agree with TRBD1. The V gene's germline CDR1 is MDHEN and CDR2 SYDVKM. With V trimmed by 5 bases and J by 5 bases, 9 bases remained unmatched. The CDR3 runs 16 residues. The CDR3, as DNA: TGTGCCAGCAGTATTACCGGGACAGGGGGCGGGGAGACCCAGTACTTC. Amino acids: CASSITGTGGGETQYF.

DNA for the CDR3: TGCAGTGCTAGAACCGGGACCCTGGGCACTGAAGCTTTCTTT. Encoded protein: CSARTGTLGTEAFF. This sequence joins TRBV20-1 and TRBJ1-1; D may be TRBD1 (5 bases). Germline V gene lookup returns CDR1 DFQATT and CDR2 SNEGSKA (reference sequence). The CDR3 spans 14 residues. V was clipped by 2 bases and J by 4 bases, with 14 bases between them.

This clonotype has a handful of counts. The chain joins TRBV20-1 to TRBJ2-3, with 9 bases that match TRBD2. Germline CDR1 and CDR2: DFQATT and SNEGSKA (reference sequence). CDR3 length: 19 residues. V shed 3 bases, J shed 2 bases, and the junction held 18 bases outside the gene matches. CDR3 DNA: TGCAGTGCTAGCTCCTCGGCCCGGCGGGGGGGGGCCCCCACAGATACGCAGTATTTT. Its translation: CSASSSARRGGAPTDTQYF.

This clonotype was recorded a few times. The CDR3 sequence: CASSPGTVNQPQHF. The CDR3 bases are TGTGCCAGCTCACCCGGGACAGTAAATCAGCCCCAGCATTTT. This sequence joins TRBV18 and TRBJ1-5; 7 nucleotides align to TRBD1. The germline gives CDR1 KGHSH, CDR2 LQKENI. The CDR3 sequence is 14 residues long. V gave up 3 bases and J gave up 4 bases; unmatched junction bases: 3.

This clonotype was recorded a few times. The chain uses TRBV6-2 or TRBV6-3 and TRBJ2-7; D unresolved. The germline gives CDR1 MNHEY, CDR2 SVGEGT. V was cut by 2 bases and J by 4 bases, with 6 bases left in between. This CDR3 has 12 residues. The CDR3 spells CASSYRMYEQYF. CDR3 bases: TGTGCCAGCAGTTACCGGATGTACGAGCAGTACTTC.

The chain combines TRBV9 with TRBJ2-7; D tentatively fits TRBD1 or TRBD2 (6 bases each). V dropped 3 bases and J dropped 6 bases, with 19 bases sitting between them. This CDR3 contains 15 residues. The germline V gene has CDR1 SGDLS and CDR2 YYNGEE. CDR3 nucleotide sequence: TGTGCCAGCAGCGACCCAATAAGGGGGAGGCCCGAGCAGTACTTC. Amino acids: CASSDPIRGRPEQYF.

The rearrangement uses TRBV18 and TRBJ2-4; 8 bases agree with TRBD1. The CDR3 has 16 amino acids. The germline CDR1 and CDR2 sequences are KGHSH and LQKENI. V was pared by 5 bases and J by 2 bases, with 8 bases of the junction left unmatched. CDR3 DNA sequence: TGTGCCAGCTCAACGATGCAGGGGGCAACCAAAAACATTCAGTACTTC. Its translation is CASSTMQGATKNIQYF. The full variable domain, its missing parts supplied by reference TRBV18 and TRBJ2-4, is NAGVMQNPRHLVRRRGQEARLRCSPMKGHSHVYWYRQLPEEGLKFMVYLQKENIIDESGMPKERFSAEFPKEGPSILRIQQVVRGDSAAYFCASSTMQGATKNIQYFGAGTRLSVL.

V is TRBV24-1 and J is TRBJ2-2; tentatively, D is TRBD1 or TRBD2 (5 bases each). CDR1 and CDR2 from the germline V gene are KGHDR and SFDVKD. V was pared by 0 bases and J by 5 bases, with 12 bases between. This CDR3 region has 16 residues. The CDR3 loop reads CATSDLGGERTGELFF. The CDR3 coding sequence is TGTGCCACCAGTGATTTGGGGGGAGAGAGGACCGGGGAGCTGTTTTTT.

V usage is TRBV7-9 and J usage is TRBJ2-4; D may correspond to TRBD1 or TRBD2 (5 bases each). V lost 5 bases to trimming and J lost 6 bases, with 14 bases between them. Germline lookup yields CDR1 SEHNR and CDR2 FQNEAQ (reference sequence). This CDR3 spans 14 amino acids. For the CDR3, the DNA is TGTGCCAGCAGCCTGAGTCATGGGGGAAACATTCAGTACTTC. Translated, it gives CASSLSHGGNIQYF. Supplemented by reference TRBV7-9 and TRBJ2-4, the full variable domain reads DTGVSQNPRHKITKRGQNVTFRCDPISEHNRLYWYRQTLGQGPEFLTYFQNEAQLEKSRLLSDRFSAERPKGSFSTLEIQRTEQGDSAMYLCASSLSHGGNIQYFGAGTRLSVL.

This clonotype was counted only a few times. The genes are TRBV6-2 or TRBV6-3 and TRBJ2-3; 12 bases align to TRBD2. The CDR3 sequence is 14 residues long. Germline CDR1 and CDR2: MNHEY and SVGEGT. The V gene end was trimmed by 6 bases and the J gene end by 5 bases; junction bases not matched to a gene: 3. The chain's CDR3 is CASRGLAGRDTQYF. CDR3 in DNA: TGTGCCAGCAGAGGACTAGCGGGACGAGATACGCAGTATTTT.

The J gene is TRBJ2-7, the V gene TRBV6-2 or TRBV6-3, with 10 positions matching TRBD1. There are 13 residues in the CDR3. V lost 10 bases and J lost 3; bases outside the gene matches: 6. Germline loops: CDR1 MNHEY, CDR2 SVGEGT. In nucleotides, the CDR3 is TGTGCCACTAAGAGGACAGGGGGCTACGAGCAGTACTTC. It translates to CATKRTGGYEQYF.

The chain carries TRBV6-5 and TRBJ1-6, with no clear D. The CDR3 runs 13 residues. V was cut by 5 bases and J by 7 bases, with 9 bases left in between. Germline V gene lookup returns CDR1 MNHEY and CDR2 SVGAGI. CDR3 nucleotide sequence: TGTGCCAGCAGTCCGCTATCGAATTCACCCCTCCACTTT. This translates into CASSPLSNSPLHF.

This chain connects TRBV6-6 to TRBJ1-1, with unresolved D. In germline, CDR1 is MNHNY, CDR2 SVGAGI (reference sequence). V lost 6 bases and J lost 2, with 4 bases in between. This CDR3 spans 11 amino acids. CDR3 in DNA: TGTGCCAGCAGGGTAAACACTGAAGCTTTCTTT. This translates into CASRVNTEAFF.

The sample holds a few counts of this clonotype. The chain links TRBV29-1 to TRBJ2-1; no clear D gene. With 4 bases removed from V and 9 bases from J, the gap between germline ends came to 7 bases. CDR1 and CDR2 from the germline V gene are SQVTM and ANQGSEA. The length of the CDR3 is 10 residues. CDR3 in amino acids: CSVVSPEQFF. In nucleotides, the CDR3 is TGCAGCGTTGTAAGCCCTGAGCAGTTCTTC.

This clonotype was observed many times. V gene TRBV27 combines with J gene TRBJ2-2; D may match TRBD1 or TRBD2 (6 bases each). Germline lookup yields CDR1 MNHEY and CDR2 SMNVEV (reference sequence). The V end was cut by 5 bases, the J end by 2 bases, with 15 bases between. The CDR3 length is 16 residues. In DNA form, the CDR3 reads TGTGCCAGCAGTCCCCCCCGGGGGCTTAACACCGGGGAGCTGTTTTTT. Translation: CASSPPRGLNTGELFF.

The CDR3 sequence is CASSPGGLFNQPQHF. The CDR3 DNA reads as TGTGCCAGCAGTCCGGGAGGGCTCTTCAATCAGCCCCAGCATTTT. The chain uses TRBV6-2 or TRBV6-3 and TRBJ1-5; D remains unclear. Deletions cut 5 bases from V and 3 bases from J, with 14 bases between. Germline V CDR1 and CDR2: MNHEY, SVGEGT. The CDR3 has 15 residues.

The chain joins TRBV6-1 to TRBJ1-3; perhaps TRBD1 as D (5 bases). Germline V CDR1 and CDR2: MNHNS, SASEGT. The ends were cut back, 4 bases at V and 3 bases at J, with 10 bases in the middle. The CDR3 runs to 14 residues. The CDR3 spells CASSGGPNGNTIYF. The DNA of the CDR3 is TGTGCCAGCAGTGGGGGACCTAATGGAAACACCATATATTTT.

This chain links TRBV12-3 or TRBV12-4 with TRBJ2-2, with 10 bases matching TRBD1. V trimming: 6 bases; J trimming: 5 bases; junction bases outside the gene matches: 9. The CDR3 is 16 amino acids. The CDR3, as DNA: TGTGCCAGCAGATACGTGGGGACAGGGGTGACCGGGGAGCTGTTTTTT. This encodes CASRYVGTGVTGELFF.

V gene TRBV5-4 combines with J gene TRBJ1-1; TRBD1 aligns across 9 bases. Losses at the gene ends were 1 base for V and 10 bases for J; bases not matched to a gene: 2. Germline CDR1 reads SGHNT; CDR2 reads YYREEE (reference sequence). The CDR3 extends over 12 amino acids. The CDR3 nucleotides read TGTGCCAGCAGCTTGCTGGGACAGGGAGCTTTCTTT. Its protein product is CASSLLGQGAFF. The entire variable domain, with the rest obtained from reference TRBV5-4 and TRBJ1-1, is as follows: ETGVTQSPTHLIKTRGQQVTLRCSSQSGHNTVSWYQQALGQGPQFIFQYYREEENGRGNFPPRFSGLQFPNYSSELNVNALELDDSALYLCASSLLGQGAFFGQGTRLTVV.

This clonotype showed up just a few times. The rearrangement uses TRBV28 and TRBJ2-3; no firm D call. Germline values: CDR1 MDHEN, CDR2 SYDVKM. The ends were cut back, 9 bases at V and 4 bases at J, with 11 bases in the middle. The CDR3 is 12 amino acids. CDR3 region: CASKRLADTQYF. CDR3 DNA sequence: TGTGCCAGTAAGAGGTTGGCAGATACGCAGTATTTT.

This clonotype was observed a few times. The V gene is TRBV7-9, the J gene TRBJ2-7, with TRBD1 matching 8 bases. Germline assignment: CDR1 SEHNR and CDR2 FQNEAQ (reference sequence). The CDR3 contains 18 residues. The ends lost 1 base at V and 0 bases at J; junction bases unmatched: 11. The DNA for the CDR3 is TGTGCCAGCAGCTTAGGGGGACAGGCTCGGGGGAGCTCCTACGAGCAGTACTTC. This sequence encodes CASSLGGQARGSSYEQYF.

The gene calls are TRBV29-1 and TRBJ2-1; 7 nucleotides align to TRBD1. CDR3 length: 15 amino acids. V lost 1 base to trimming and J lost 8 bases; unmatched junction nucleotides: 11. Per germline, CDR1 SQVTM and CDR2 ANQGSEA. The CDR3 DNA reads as TGCAGCGTTGAAGTTGGGGCAGGGGGTTTCGATGAGCAGTTCTTC. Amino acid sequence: CSVEVGAGGFDEQFF.

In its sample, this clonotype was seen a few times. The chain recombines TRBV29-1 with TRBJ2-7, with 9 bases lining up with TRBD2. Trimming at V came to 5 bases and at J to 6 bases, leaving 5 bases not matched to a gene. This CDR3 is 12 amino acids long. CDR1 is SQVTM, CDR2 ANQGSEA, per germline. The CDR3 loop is CSVTGTSTEQYF. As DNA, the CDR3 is TGCAGCGTTACCGGGACTAGCACCGAGCAGTACTTC.

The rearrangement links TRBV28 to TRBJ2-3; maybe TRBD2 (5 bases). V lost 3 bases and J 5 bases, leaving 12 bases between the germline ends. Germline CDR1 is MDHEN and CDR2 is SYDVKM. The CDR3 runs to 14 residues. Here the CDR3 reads CASSFSRAEDTQYF. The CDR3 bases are TGTGCCAGCAGTTTTTCGAGGGCGGAAGATACGCAGTATTTT. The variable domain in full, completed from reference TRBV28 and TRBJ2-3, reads DVKVTQSSRYLVKRTGEKVFLECVQDMDHENMFWYRQDPGLGLRLIYFSYDVKMKEKGDIPEGYSVSREKKERFSLILESASTNQTSMYLCASSFSRAEDTQYFGPGTRLTVL.

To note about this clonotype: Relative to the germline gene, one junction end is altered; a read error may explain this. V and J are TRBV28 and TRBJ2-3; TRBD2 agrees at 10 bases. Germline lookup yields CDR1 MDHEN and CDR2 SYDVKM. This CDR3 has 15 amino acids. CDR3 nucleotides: TGTGTCAGCACCCTACTAGCGGGAAGCACAGATACGCAGTATTTT. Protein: CVSTLLAGSTDTQYF.

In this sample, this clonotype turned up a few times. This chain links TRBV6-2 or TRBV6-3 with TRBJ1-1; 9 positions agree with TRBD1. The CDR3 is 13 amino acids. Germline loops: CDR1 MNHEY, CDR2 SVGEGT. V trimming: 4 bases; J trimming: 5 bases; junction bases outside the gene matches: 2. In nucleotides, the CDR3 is TGTGCCAGCAGTTGGGACAGGGTGACTGAAGCTTTCTTT. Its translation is CASSWDRVTEAFF.